This TCR beta chain was captured by sequencing in a study of neoadjuvant nivolumab and ipilimumab in lung cancer. Study summary: The combination arm added day-1 ipilimumab 1 mg/kg to nivolumab 3 mg/kg on days 1, 15, 29.

Study-level points and caveats: From pretherapy to surgery, tumor richness and clonality rose with dual therapy. A small number of samples were TCR sequenced. Pretherapy blood TCR richness correlated positively with resected tumor richness.

With respect to this clone: Its antigen is unknown.

Method: immunoSEQ multiplex PCR; TCRdb's copy keeps in-frame clones and lacks some. The data contain more than 15,000 clones, around 79% of them singletons. With V trimmed by 0 bases and J by 1 base, 6 bases remained unmatched. Looked up from germline, CDR1 is SGDLS and CDR2 is YYNGEE. The CDR3 contains 17 residues. The chain links TRBV9 to TRBJ2-3; 9 bases fit TRBD2. The input for sequencing was tumor tissue, taken after neoadjuvant nivolumab, alone or with ipilimumab, at or shortly before surgery. The receptor was isolated from an adult with non-small cell lung cancer. CDR3 protein: CASSVGRGGRGTDTQYF. Here the CDR3 DNA reads TGTGCCAGCAGCGTAGGGCGGGGGGGCCGCGGCACAGATACGCAGTATTTT.